Below are 31 T cell receptor beta chains sequenced from a single sample in a study of Ad26.COV2.S vaccination and SARS-CoV-2 variants. Documented treatment: some 20 received Ad26.COV2.S at low or high dose, single or two shots; 5 received placebo; per-sample allocation not given. Collection of samples fell on day 63 after the first vaccine or placebo injection. The method was immunoSEQ multiplex PCR; TCRdb's version includes in-frame clones alone and lacks a portion of them. Of about 400,000 clones in the sample, around 89% were seen once. Sample: peripheral blood, taken in a trial of Ad26.COV2.S vaccine versus placebo. The receptor set was obtained from a person between 18 and 65 years old who received the Ad26.COV2.S COVID-19 vaccine or a placebo.

CDR3 protein: CASSFIENTGELFF. The CDR3 DNA follows: TGTGCCAGCAGCTTCATAGAGAACACCGGGGAGCTGTTTTTT. This chain joins TRBV5-4 and TRBJ2-2; D not certain. V gave up 2 bases and J gave up 1 base, with 6 bases separating them. The CDR3 covers 14 residues. Germline V gene data show CDR1 as SGHNT and CDR2 as YYREEE (reference sequence). The whole variable domain, remainder taken from reference TRBV5-4 and TRBJ2-2, is ETGVTQSPTHLIKTRGQQVTLRCSSQSGHNTVSWYQQALGQGPQFIFQYYREEENGRGNFPPRFSGLQFPNYSSELNVNALELDDSALYLCASSFIENTGELFFGEGSRLTVL.

This clone came up a few times. The chain carries TRBV15 and TRBJ1-1, with 8 bases identical to TRBD1. The CDR3 is 12 residues long. CDR1 is LNHNV, CDR2 YYDKDF, per germline (reference sequence). V gave up 1 base and J gave up 8 bases; unmatched junction bases: 0. CDR3 DNA sequence: TGTGCCACCAGCAGAGGACAGGGGGAAGCTTTCTTT. Residues: CATSRGQGEAFF. Together with reference TRBV15 and TRBJ1-1, the CDR3 gives the full variable domain: DAMVIQNPRYQVTQFGKPVTLSCSQTLNHNVMYWYQQKSSQAPKLLFHYYDKDFNNEADTPDNFQSRRPNTSFCFLDIRSPGLGDTAMYLCATSRGQGEAFFGQGTRLTVV.

The chain is built from TRBV5-5 and TRBJ2-1, with D hard to call. The length of the CDR3 is 16 residues. V was pared by 4 bases and J by 0 bases, with 14 bases between. CDR1 is SGHKS, CDR2 YYEKEE, per germline (reference sequence). CDR3 in amino acids: CASSLGVRSSYNEQFF. The CDR3 DNA sequence: TGTGCCAGCAGCCTTGGAGTCAGAAGCTCCTACAATGAGCAGTTCTTC.

The chain uses TRBV2 and TRBJ2-3, with D possibly matching TRBD1 (5 bases). Between the trimmed V and J ends, which lost 1 base and 2 bases, there was a span of 7 bases. The CDR3 contains 14 residues. Germline V CDR1 and CDR2: SNHLY, FYNNEI. CDR3 nucleotide sequence: TGTGCCAGCAGTGAAGGACAGCCCACAGATACGCAGTATTTT. Protein product: CASSEGQPTDTQYF.

V and J are TRBV7-2 and TRBJ2-7, with D tentatively TRBD2 (6 bases). Between the trimmed V and J ends, which lost 11 bases and 0 bases, there was a span of 14 bases. Germline V gene lookup returns CDR1 SGHTA and CDR2 FQGNSA. The CDR3 is 13 amino acids. The CDR3 region is CAGSAGSSYEQYF. Written as DNA, the CDR3 is TGTGCCGGGAGTGCGGGAAGCTCCTACGAGCAGTACTTC.

The J gene is TRBJ1-1, the V gene TRBV2; TRBD1 is a possible D gene (5 bases). Germline values: CDR1 SNHLY, CDR2 FYNNEI. V was pared by 1 base and J by 1 base, with 10 bases between. The CDR3 contains 15 residues. The CDR3 DNA is TGTGCCAGCAGTGAAGGGGGCAGGAGGAACACTGAAGCTTTCTTT. This encodes CASSEGGRRNTEAFF.

The chain uses TRBV5-1 and TRBJ2-2, with D tentatively TRBD1 (6 bases). This CDR3 is built from 14 residues. Trimming left V 5 bases short and J 1 base short, with 9 bases between. Germline CDR1 is SGHRS and CDR2 is YFSETQ. CDR3 sequence (DNA): TGCGCCAGCAGTTTACAGGGGAACACCGGGGAGCTGTTTTTT. Translation gives CASSLQGNTGELFF.

V and J are TRBV3-1 (or the pseudogene TRBV3-2) and TRBJ2-2; D is possibly TRBD1 (6 bases). The CDR3 has 18 residues. Germline V gives CDR1 LGHDT, CDR2 YNNKEL (reference sequence). Between the trimmed V and J ends, which lost 1 base and 0 bases, there was a span of 15 bases. CDR3 protein: CASSQARSGTPNTGELFF. CDR3 coding DNA: TGTGCCAGCAGCCAAGCAAGGTCCGGGACACCGAACACCGGGGAGCTGTTTTTT.

This chain links TRBV30 with TRBJ1-1; D is unresolved. Trimming shortened V by 5 bases and J by 2 bases, and 6 bases separated the two germline ends. This CDR3 contains 11 residues. Germline assignment: CDR1 GTSNPN and CDR2 SVGIG (reference sequence). The CDR3 region is CAWGVNTEAFF. Written as DNA, the CDR3 is TGTGCCTGGGGGGTAAACACTGAAGCTTTCTTT. The full variable domain, in which reference TRBV30 and TRBJ1-1 provide the parts outside the CDR3, is SQTIHQWPATLVQPVGSPLSLECTVEGTSNPNLYWYRQAAGRGLQLLFYSVGIGQISSEVPQNLSASRPQDRQFILSSKKLLLSDSGFYLCAWGVNTEAFFGQGTRLTVV.

The chain employs TRBV28 and TRBJ2-3; D gene uncertain. The V gene's germline CDR1 is MDHEN and CDR2 SYDVKM. V was shortened by 6 bases and J by 1 base, with 20 bases between the two germline ends. This CDR3 has 17 residues. CDR3 DNA sequence: TGTGCCAGCAGCTACCCCCTAGACTCATGGCGCACAGATACGCAGTATTTT. Its translation is CASSYPLDSWRTDTQYF.

V and J are TRBV5-1 and TRBJ2-2, with D perhaps matching TRBD2 (6 bases). The CDR3 sequence is 18 residues long. The germline V and J ends were trimmed by 6 bases and 1 base, with 22 bases remaining between them. Germline lookup yields CDR1 SGHRS and CDR2 YFSETQ. The CDR3, as DNA: TGCGCCAGCACCTTTCTCACACAACTAGCAGTGAACACCGGGGAGCTGTTTTTT. This encodes CASTFLTQLAVNTGELFF.

The chain employs TRBV12-3 or TRBV12-4 and TRBJ1-1, with D perhaps TRBD1 (6 bases). This CDR3 contains 12 residues. V lost 6 bases to trimming and J lost 7 bases, with 12 bases between them. CDR3 in DNA: TGTGCCAGCAGGCGAGGGGGGTTTGAAGCTTTCTTT. As protein: CASRRGGFEAFF.

This rearrangement joins TRBV7-9 to TRBJ2-3; TRBD2 aligns across 9 bases. From germline, CDR1 is SEHNR and CDR2 FQNEAQ (reference sequence). CDR3 length: 14 residues. Trimming cost V 5 bases and J 4 bases; bases outside gene matches: 4. The CDR3 loop reads CASSPGLAADTQYF. The CDR3 region has the DNA TGTGCCAGCAGCCCGGGACTAGCCGCAGATACGCAGTATTTT.

In the case of this clone: In the same sample, other DNA sequences code for this CDR3. This chain uses TRBV5-1 with TRBJ2-2, with D tentatively TRBD1 (5 bases). The CDR3 consists of 15 residues. Looked up from germline, CDR1 is SGHRS and CDR2 is YFSETQ. V lost 0 bases, J lost 0 bases, and 6 bases lay in between. The CDR3 coding sequence is TGCGCCAGCAGCTTGGCCAGGGCGAACACCGGGGAGCTGTTTTTT. Encoded protein: CASSLARANTGELFF.

This clone is a singleton in its sample. The chain joins TRBV7-9 to TRBJ2-7; D possibly corresponds to TRBD2 (5 bases). V shed 5 bases and J shed 0 bases, with 14 bases lying between them. This CDR3 region has 15 residues. Germline CDR1 and CDR2: SEHNR and FQNEAQ (reference sequence). CDR3 sequence: CASSQGPRDSYEQYF. The CDR3 DNA reads TGTGCCAGCAGCCAAGGGCCCCGGGACTCCTACGAGCAGTACTTC. Full variable domain (missing parts from reference TRBV7-9 and TRBJ2-7): DTGVSQNPRHKITKRGQNVTFRCDPISEHNRLYWYRQTLGQGPEFLTYFQNEAQLEKSRLLSDRFSAERPKGSFSTLEIQRTEQGDSAMYLCASSQGPRDSYEQYFGPGTRLTVT.

V and J are TRBV28 and TRBJ2-2; 8 bases line up with TRBD1. Germline CDR1 reads MDHEN; CDR2 reads SYDVKM. V shed 4 bases, J shed 3 bases, and the junction held 4 bases outside the gene matches. CDR3 length: 15 amino acids. CDR3 sequence (DNA): TGTGCCAGCAGTTCCGGACAGGGACACACCGGGGAGCTGTTTTTT. It is translated as CASSSGQGHTGELFF.

The rearrangement links TRBV12-5 to TRBJ2-1; 10 bases are a match to TRBD2. CDR3 length: 17 amino acids. Germline values: CDR1 LGHNT, CDR2 FRNRAP. The trim removed 5 bases at V and 7 bases at J, leaving 14 bases unmatched. CDR3 region: CASGPHPTSGFRNEQFF. CDR3 bases: TGTGCTAGTGGTCCTCACCCGACTAGCGGGTTTAGAAATGAGCAGTTCTTC.

J is TRBJ2-1 and V is TRBV7-3, with TRBD2 matching over 8 bases. The junction had 15 bases not matched to a gene; V was cut back by 1 base and J by 4 bases. Germline V gene sequence: CDR1 SGHTA, CDR2 FQGTGA. The CDR3 is 19 amino acids. CDR3 bases: TGTGCCAGCAGCTTAAGGGCGATGGCGGGAGGACTCTTATACAATGAGCAGTTCTTC. Translating it yields CASSLRAMAGGLLYNEQFF.

The rearrangement uses TRBV11-2 and TRBJ2-1, with D tentatively TRBD2 (6 bases). The CDR3 covers 15 residues. Germline V CDR1 and CDR2: SGHAT, FQNNGV. V lost 6 bases, J lost 6 bases, and 18 bases lay in between. The DNA for the CDR3 is TGTGCCAGCAGTCAAAATCACCGGGGAGGCAATGAGCAGTTCTTC. It is translated as CASSQNHRGGNEQFF.

This chain connects TRBV27 to TRBJ2-7; 10 nucleotides match TRBD1. V lost 5 bases to trimming and J lost 5 bases; unmatched junction nucleotides: 9. The CDR3 has 15 residues. The V gene's germline CDR1 is MNHEY and CDR2 SMNVEV (reference sequence). The CDR3 DNA is TGTGCCAGCAGTGTGCCGGGACAGGGGAGAGACGAGCAGTACTTC. Translating gives CASSVPGQGRDEQYF.

The V gene is TRBV11-2, the J gene TRBJ1-5; TRBD1 aligns across 9 bases. Germline lookup yields CDR1 SGHAT and CDR2 FQNNGV. Trimming cost V 3 bases and J 7 bases; bases outside gene matches: 7. CDR3 size: 15 residues. Written as DNA, the CDR3 is TGTGCCAGCAGCTTGACGGGACAGGGAGAACAGCCCCAGCATTTT. This encodes CASSLTGQGEQPQHF.

The chain recombines TRBV4-2 with TRBJ1-2; D not certain. The CDR3 consists of 15 residues. The germline V and J ends were trimmed by 4 bases and 6 bases, with 18 bases remaining between them. In germline, CDR1 is LGHNA, CDR2 YNFKEQ. This CDR3 is CASSLAPGSQNGYTF. CDR3 bases: TGTGCCAGCAGCCTAGCCCCGGGAAGCCAGAATGGCTACACCTTC.

This clone was counted ten times or more. The chain carries TRBV2 and TRBJ2-5; TRBD1 aligns across 7 bases. Per germline, CDR1 SNHLY and CDR2 FYNNEI. The CDR3 is 13 residues long. Trimming removed 8 bases from V and 5 bases from J; junction bases left unmatched: 8. The CDR3 region is CASGQARGETQYF. The CDR3 DNA sequence: TGTGCCAGCGGACAGGCCCGAGGGGAGACCCAGTACTTC.

The CDR3 spells CAWSLQGSANYGYTF. DNA of the CDR3: TGTGCCTGGAGTCTCCAGGGGTCCGCTAACTATGGCTACACCTTC. The rearrangement links TRBV30 to TRBJ1-2; weak D call: TRBD1 (6 bases). The germline V gene encodes CDR1 GTSNPN and CDR2 SVGIG (reference sequence). The ends were cut back, 2 bases at V and 0 bases at J, with 13 bases in the middle. The CDR3 is made up of 15 amino acids.

The chain joins TRBV7-2 to TRBJ2-3; TRBD2 aligns across 8 bases. Germline V gene data show CDR1 as SGHTA and CDR2 as FQGNSA. With 4 bases clipped from V and 6 bases from J, the junction kept 9 bases outside the gene matches. The CDR3 is made up of 15 amino acids. The CDR3 DNA follows: TGTGCCAGCAGCTCGGGACTAGGGGGGAGGGATACGCAGTATTTT. This translates into CASSSGLGGRDTQYF.

The gene calls are TRBV5-6 and TRBJ1-1, with D possibly being TRBD1 (5 bases). The CDR3 contains 13 residues. CDR1 and CDR2 (germline): SGHDT, YYEEEE. V was trimmed by 5 bases and J by 4 bases, leaving 12 bases between them. For the CDR3, the DNA is TGTGCCAGCAGTCCACTGGGGGGCACTGAAGCTTTCTTT. Its protein product is CASSPLGGTEAFF.

The V and J genes are TRBV19 and TRBJ2-7, with 9 bases lining up with TRBD2. J lost 3 bases, V lost 2 bases, and 5 bases had no gene match. The germline gives CDR1 LNHDA, CDR2 SQIVND (reference sequence). This CDR3 spans 15 amino acids. The CDR3 DNA follows: TGTGCCAGTAGTATAAGGCGGGAGGGCTTCTACGAGCAGTACTTC. This translates into CASSIRREGFYEQYF.

V usage is TRBV9 and J usage is TRBJ2-5; weak D call: TRBD1 (6 bases). Deletions cut 0 bases from V and 3 bases from J, with 6 bases between. CDR1 is SGDLS, CDR2 YYNGEE, per germline. The CDR3 extends over 13 amino acids. The CDR3 DNA sequence: TGTGCCAGCAGCGTAGACAGGGAAGAGACCCAGTACTTC. Translated, it gives CASSVDREETQYF.

CDR3 loop: CASRLRRGQADYGYTF. In DNA form, the CDR3 reads TGTGCAAGTCGCTTACGGAGGGGACAGGCGGACTATGGCTACACCTTC. V gene TRBV12-2 combines with J gene TRBJ1-2; TRBD1, the table's D call, lacks a check against the DNA. TRBV12-2 is a listed pseudogene. This CDR3 spans 16 amino acids.

V usage is TRBV5-1 and J usage is TRBJ2-1; TRBD2 aligns across 7 bases. The CDR3 length is 16 residues. Germline lookup yields CDR1 SGHRS and CDR2 YFSETQ. V lost 0 bases and J lost 8; bases outside the gene matches: 11. CDR3 amino acids: CASSLGGGRGVDEQFF. DNA of the CDR3: TGCGCCAGCAGCTTGGGGGGCGGGAGAGGTGTCGATGAGCAGTTCTTC.

This chain uses TRBV27 with TRBJ2-7; D unresolved. CDR1 and CDR2 (germline): MNHEY, SMNVEV (reference sequence). The CDR3 runs to 11 residues. V lost 2 bases and J lost 5, with 4 bases in between. The CDR3 sequence: CASSLGDEQYF. In DNA, the CDR3 is TGTGCCAGCAGTTTAGGGGACGAGCAGTACTTC.